This T cell receptor (beta chain) was captured by sequencing in a study of T cells in Graves' hyperthyroidism and ophthalmopathy. The CDR3 is 13 residues long. The germline V gene has CDR1 SNHLY and CDR2 FYNNEI. V lost 7 bases and J lost 4, with 12 bases in between. This clonotype was recorded at least ten times. Template material for amplifying TCR beta CDR3 regions consisted of RNA transcripts. A first-round RT-PCR of the TCR CDR3 used the HTBI primer set. TCRdb reprocessed the multiplex PCR reads with MiXCR, giving one entry per CDR3 protein. The table records approximately 300,000 distinct CDR3 sequences, around 15% of them present only once.

The sequence was collected from a woman aged 55-70 years with Graves' ophthalmopathy. V gene TRBV2 combines with J gene TRBJ2-3, with unresolved D. The sample comprised blood. CDR3 coding DNA: TGTGCCAGCAATTGGGATCGAGCAGATACGCAGTATTTT. Its protein product is CASNWDRADTQYF.